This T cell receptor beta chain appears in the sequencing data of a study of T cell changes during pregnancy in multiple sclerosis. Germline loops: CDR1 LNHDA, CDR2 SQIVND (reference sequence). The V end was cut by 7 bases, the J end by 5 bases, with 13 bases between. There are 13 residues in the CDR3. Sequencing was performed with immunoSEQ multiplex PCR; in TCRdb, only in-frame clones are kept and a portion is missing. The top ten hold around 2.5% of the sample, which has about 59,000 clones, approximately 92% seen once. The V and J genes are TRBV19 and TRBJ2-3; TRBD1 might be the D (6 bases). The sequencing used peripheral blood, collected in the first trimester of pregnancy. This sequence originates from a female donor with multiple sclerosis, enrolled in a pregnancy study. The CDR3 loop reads CASKGVAGDTQYF. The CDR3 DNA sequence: TGTGCCAGTAAGGGGGTAGCTGGAGATACGCAGTATTTT.